Sequencing of this TCR beta chain was carried out in a study of shared clonotypes between healthy human individuals. Study-wide points: The generation probabilities recorded for non-shared clonotypes fell below those of clonotypes shared by all four donors. Naive CD4 clonotypes were shared across a few donors at 4.5% to 6.5%.

This clone has just one count. No antigen is known for it. Other DNA sequences in this specimen translate into the identical CDR3. Germline CDR1 is SGHNT and CDR2 is YENEEA. Between the trimmed V and J ends, which lost 0 bases and 0 bases, there was a span of 5 bases. The length of the CDR3 is 15 residues. Researchers ran the assay at a deep level. Several immunoSEQ plates held equal portions of the genomic DNA taken from each subset. The repertoire was sequenced with immunoSEQ multiplex PCR; TCRdb's copy has only in-frame clones and lacks some. The table lists under 2.5 million clones, around 90% of them singletons.

The chain combines TRBV11-3 with TRBJ2-2; no firm D call. This sequence was found in a man between 18 and 29 years old in good health. Some clones in this sample may be carry-over from other donors' samples. The material sequenced was naive CD4+ T cells from PBMCs. Subset described: CD45RA+ positively selected. The DNA for the CDR3 is TGTGCCAGCAGCTTAGACAGAGCGAACACCGGGGAGCTGTTTTTT. Protein sequence: CASSLDRANTGELFF.